Shown below are 20 T cell receptor beta chains from a single sample sequenced in a study of blood T cells in healthy people across ages. A second PCR of roughly 7 to 11 cycles used a sample-barcoded 5' primer and a J-beta primer mix. MiXCR was run by TCRdb on the 5' RACE reads, yielding one entry per CDR3 protein. The sample lists some 1.7 million distinct CDR3 sequences, approximately 28% occurring once. The sequenced material came from blood. All receptors derive from a woman in her 30s in good health.

This clonotype was found a few times. CDR3: CAWNQGRSYEQYF. DNA for the CDR3: TGTGCCTGGAACCAGGGCCGGTCCTACGAGCAGTACTTC. The chain has TRBV30 and TRBJ2-7, with TRBD1 as a possible D gene (5 bases). CDR1 and CDR2 (germline): GTSNPN, SVGIG (reference sequence). Trimming removed 4 bases at V and 1 base at J, with 11 bases between. The CDR3 runs to 13 residues.

The chain recombines TRBV12-3 or TRBV12-4 with TRBJ2-1; 9 nucleotides align to TRBD2. Trimming cost V 2 bases and J 5 bases; bases outside gene matches: 4. This CDR3 is 15 amino acids long. The CDR3 reads CASSLKTSGNNEQFF. The CDR3 coding sequence is TGTGCCAGCAGTTTAAAGACTAGCGGCAACAATGAGCAGTTCTTC.

This clonotype was seen many times. The chain links TRBV12-3 or TRBV12-4 to TRBJ2-1; D is unclear. Trimming removed 5 bases from V and 4 bases from J, with 9 bases in between. The CDR3 sequence is 13 residues long. The CDR3 spells CASSQQIYNEQFF. As DNA, the CDR3 is TGTGCCAGCAGTCAACAGATTTACAATGAGCAGTTCTTC.

The CDR3 region has the DNA TGTGCCAGCAGCTTAGGAGGGGCAGGCCCACCAGAGACCCAGTACTTC. Residues: CASSLGGAGPPETQYF. This chain joins TRBV11-2 and TRBJ2-7, with D possibly being TRBD1 or TRBD2 (5 bases each). The J call is doubtful: the DNA matches TRBJ2-5 better. The CDR3 is made up of 16 amino acids. From germline, CDR1 is SGHAT and CDR2 FQNNGV.

This rearrangement joins TRBV20-1 to TRBJ2-7; weak D call: TRBD1 (6 bases). Germline V gene sequence: CDR1 DFQATT, CDR2 SNEGSKA (reference sequence). The V gene lost 5 bases and the J gene lost 12 bases, with 29 bases spanning the gap. The CDR3 sequence is 15 residues long. This CDR3 is CSAPSGGLSQETRYF. The CDR3 coding sequence is TGCAGTGCTCCTAGTGGGGGCCTATCCCAAGAGACCCGGTACTTC.

This chain uses TRBV7-2 with TRBJ1-1; tentative D call: TRBD1 (5 bases). V was pared by 4 bases and J by 11 bases, with 14 bases between. Germline loops: CDR1 SGHTA, CDR2 FQGNSA. The length of the CDR3 is 12 residues. The CDR3 DNA is TGTGCCAGCAGCTCAGAGGGGAATAGGGCTTTCTTT. Residues: CASSSEGNRAFF.

This clonotype has ten or more counts. This CDR3 is CASSRTGQPYNSPLHF. DNA of the CDR3: TGTGCCAGCAGCCGGACCGGACAGCCTTATAATTCACCCCTCCACTTT. The chain recombines TRBV7-2 with TRBJ1-6; perhaps TRBD1 as D (6 bases). The CDR3 totals 16 residues. Germline V gives CDR1 SGHTA, CDR2 FQGNSA. V lost 5 bases, J lost 4 bases, and 15 bases lay in between.

Many counts were recorded for this clonotype. This sequence joins TRBV20-1 and TRBJ2-1; D not certain. This CDR3 region has 12 residues. V dropped 7 bases and J dropped 10 bases, with 17 bases sitting between them. Germline lookup yields CDR1 DFQATT and CDR2 SNEGSKA (reference sequence). The CDR3 sequence: CSVVLGRHEQFF. CDR3 nucleotides: TGCAGTGTGGTATTGGGTCGCCACGAGCAGTTCTTC.

The chain carries TRBV11-1 and TRBJ2-1, with 12 bases identical to TRBD2. The J segment lost 6 bases and the V segment lost 5 bases, leaving 5 bases of the junction unmatched. This CDR3 region has 15 residues. Germline V gene sequence: CDR1 SGHAT, CDR2 FQDESV (reference sequence). CDR3: CASSRTSGAPNEQFF. The CDR3 region has the DNA TGTGCCAGCAGCCGGACTAGCGGGGCCCCCAATGAGCAGTTCTTC. The variable domain in full, completed from reference TRBV11-1 and TRBJ2-1, reads EAEVAQSPRYKITEKSQAVAFWCDPISGHATLYWYRQILGQGPELLVQFQDESVVDDSQLPKDRFSAERLKGVDSTLKIQPAELGDSAMYLCASSRTSGAPNEQFFGPGTRLTVL.

Regarding this clonotype: A much larger clonotype is one base distant, so this may be a read error. CDR3 amino acids: CATKGSLAGDEQYF. As DNA, the CDR3 is TGTGCCACCAAAGGGTCGCTAGCGGGAGATGAGCAGTACTTC. This chain connects TRBV10-3 to TRBJ2-7; 10 bases align to TRBD2. After removal of 10 bases from V and 7 bases from J, the junction contained 13 bases not matched to a gene. Looked up from germline, CDR1 is ENHRY and CDR2 is SYGVKD. The CDR3 is made up of 14 amino acids.

The gene calls are TRBV15 and TRBJ1-2, with TRBD1 matching 7 bases. Germline CDR1 reads LNHNV; CDR2 reads YYDKDF (reference sequence). The junction had 6 bases not matched to a gene; V was cut back by 3 bases and J by 2 bases. This CDR3 region has 15 residues. CDR3 residues: CATSSRDRPNYGYTF. CDR3 nucleotide sequence: TGTGCCACCAGCAGCAGGGACAGACCAAACTATGGCTACACCTTC.

The gene calls are TRBV12-3 or TRBV12-4 and TRBJ1-6, with TRBD1 identical over 8 bases. The CDR3 has 16 amino acids. Trimming removed 8 bases from V and 6 bases from J; junction bases left unmatched: 12. Here the CDR3 reads CASSNSGGRSNSPLHF. CDR3 sequence (DNA): TGTGCCAGCTCAAATTCAGGGGGCAGAAGTAATTCACCCCTCCACTTT.

This clonotype was counted ten times or more. In DNA form, the CDR3 reads TGCAGCGGCCGACAGGGAGGATACAATGAGCAGTTCTTC. Amino acid sequence: CSGRQGGYNEQFF. V usage is TRBV29-1 and J usage is TRBJ2-1; maybe TRBD1 (7 bases). This CDR3 is built from 13 residues. V shed 7 bases and J shed 4 bases, with 14 bases lying between them. Per the germline V gene, CDR1 is SQVTM and CDR2 is ANQGSEA.

This clonotype was seen a handful of times. The chain joins TRBV5-5 to TRBJ1-1, with D unclear. Trimming stripped 3 bases from V and 1 base from J, with 13 bases between. The germline V gene has CDR1 SGHKS and CDR2 YYEKEE (reference sequence). The CDR3 consists of 15 residues. CDR3 region: CASSSVEGPNTEAFF. The CDR3, as DNA: TGTGCCAGCAGCTCGGTTGAGGGCCCGAACACTGAAGCTTTCTTT.

This clonotype was observed many times. This chain uses TRBV6-2 or TRBV6-3 with TRBJ2-1; D possibly corresponds to TRBD2 (5 bases). The CDR3 extends over 15 amino acids. The germline gives CDR1 MNHEY, CDR2 SVGEGT. V was pared by 0 bases and J by 3 bases, with 9 bases between. For the CDR3, the DNA is TGTGCCAGCAGTTACTCCCCCGCGGGCTACAATGAGCAGTTCTTC. Encoded protein: CASSYSPAGYNEQFF.

CDR3 nucleotides: TGTGCCAGCAGGATGGACGGTAGCTCCTACGAGCAGTACTTC. This codes for CASRMDGSSYEQYF. This chain connects TRBV6-2 or TRBV6-3 to TRBJ2-7; unclear D gene. The CDR3 covers 14 residues. V was clipped by 6 bases and J by 0 bases, with 12 bases between them. Germline CDR1 and CDR2: MNHEY and SVGEGT.

V usage is TRBV18 and J usage is TRBJ2-1; TRBD1 agrees at 7 bases. J gave up 7 bases and V 5 bases, and 5 bases lay outside the gene matches. Germline-derived CDR1 and CDR2 are KGHSH and LQKENI. This CDR3 has 13 amino acids. The CDR3 region is CASSGEQGNEQFF. CDR3 bases: TGTGCCAGCTCAGGGGAACAGGGGAATGAGCAGTTCTTC.

This clonotype was observed many times. The chain uses TRBV2 and TRBJ2-6; TRBD1 agrees at 7 bases. The V segment lost 6 bases and the J segment 2 bases; nucleotides outside the gene matches: 7. CDR1 is SNHLY, CDR2 FYNNEI, per germline. The CDR3 runs 16 residues. DNA of the CDR3: TGTGCCAGCAGCGCCACAGGGGTCCCTGGGGCCAACGTCCTGACTTTC. This encodes CASSATGVPGANVLTF.

This clonotype was detected ten times or more. V is TRBV28 and J is TRBJ1-4; TRBD1 matches at 8 bases. CDR1 MDHEN and CDR2 SYDVKM come from the germline V gene. This CDR3 is 17 amino acids long. After removal of 6 bases from V and 7 bases from J, the junction contained 16 bases not matched to a gene. In DNA, the CDR3 is TGTGCCAGCAGCTCTTCTTTTATCGGGACAGGCGGTGAAAAACTGTTTTTT. It codes for CASSSSFIGTGGEKLFF. The full variable domain, with the rest looked up from reference TRBV28 and TRBJ1-4, is DVKVTQSSRYLVKRTGEKVFLECVQDMDHENMFWYRQDPGLGLRLIYFSYDVKMKEKGDIPEGYSVSREKKERFSLILESASTNQTSMYLCASSSSFIGTGGEKLFFGSGTQLSVL.

This chain connects TRBV6-5 to TRBJ2-7; 8 bases are a match to TRBD2. The J call is in doubt because the DNA end fits TRBJ2-5 better. The CDR3 contains 18 residues. The germline gives CDR1 MNHEY, CDR2 SVGAGI. Here the CDR3 DNA reads TGTGCCAGCAGTTACTCCGTACCTAGCGGGCGATATGGGGAGACCCAGTACTTC. This codes for CASSYSVPSGRYGETQYF.